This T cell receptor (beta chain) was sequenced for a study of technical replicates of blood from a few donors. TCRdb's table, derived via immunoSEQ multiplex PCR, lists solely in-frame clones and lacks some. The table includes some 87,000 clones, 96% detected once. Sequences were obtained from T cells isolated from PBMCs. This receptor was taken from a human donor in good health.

For the CDR3, the DNA is TGTGCCAGCAGCTTAGATACTTACACCATATATTTT. Amino acids: CASSLDTYTIYF. The V call is TRBV7-9, the J call TRBJ1-3; D is ambiguous. The CDR3 covers 12 residues. V dropped 1 base and J dropped 8 bases, with 6 bases sitting between them. Germline CDR1 SEHNR, CDR2 FQNEAQ (reference sequence). Using reference TRBV7-9 and TRBJ1-3 for the parts outside the CDR3, the full variable domain is DTGVSQNPRHKITKRGQNVTFRCDPISEHNRLYWYRQTLGQGPEFLTYFQNEAQLEKSRLLSDRFSAERPKGSFSTLEIQRTEQGDSAMYLCASSLDTYTIYFGEGSWLTVV.